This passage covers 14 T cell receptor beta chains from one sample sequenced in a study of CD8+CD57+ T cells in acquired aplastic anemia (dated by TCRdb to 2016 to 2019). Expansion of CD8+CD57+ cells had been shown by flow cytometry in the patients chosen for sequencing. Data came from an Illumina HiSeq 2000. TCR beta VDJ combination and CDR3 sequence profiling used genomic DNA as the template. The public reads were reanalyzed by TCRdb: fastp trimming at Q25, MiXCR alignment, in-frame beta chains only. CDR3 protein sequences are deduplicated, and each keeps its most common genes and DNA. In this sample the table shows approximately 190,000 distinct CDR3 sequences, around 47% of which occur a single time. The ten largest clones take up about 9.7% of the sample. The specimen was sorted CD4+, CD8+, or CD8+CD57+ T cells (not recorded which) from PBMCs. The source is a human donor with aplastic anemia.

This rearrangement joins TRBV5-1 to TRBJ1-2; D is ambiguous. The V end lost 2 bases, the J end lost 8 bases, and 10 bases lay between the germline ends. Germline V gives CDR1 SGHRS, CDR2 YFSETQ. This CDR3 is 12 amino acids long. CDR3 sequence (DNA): TGCGCCAGCAGCTTTGAGGCGGAAGGCTACACCTTC. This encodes CASSFEAEGYTF.

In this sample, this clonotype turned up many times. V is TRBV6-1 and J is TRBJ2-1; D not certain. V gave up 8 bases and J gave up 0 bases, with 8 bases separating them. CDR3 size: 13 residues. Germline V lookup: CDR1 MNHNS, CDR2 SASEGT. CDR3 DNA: TGTGCCAGCTCGATAAGCTCCTACAATGAGCAGTTCTTC. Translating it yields CASSISSYNEQFF.

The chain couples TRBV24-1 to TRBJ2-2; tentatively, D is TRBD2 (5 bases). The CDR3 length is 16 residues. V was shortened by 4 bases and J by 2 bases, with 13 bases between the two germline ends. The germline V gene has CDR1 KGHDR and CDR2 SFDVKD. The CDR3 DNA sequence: TGTGCCACCAGTGACCCTCGGACTGGTAACACCGGGGAGCTGTTTTTT. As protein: CATSDPRTGNTGELFF.

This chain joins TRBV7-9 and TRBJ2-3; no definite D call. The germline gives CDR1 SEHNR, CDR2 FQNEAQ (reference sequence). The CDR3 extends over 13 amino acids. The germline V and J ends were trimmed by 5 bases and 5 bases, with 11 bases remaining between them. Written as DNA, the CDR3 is TGTGCCAGCAGCCGTGCATCGGAAGATACGCAGTATTTT. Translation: CASSRASEDTQYF.

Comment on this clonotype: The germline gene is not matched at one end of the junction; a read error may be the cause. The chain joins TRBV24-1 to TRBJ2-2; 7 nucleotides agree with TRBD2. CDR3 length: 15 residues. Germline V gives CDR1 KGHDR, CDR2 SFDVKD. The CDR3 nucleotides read TGTGCCACCAGTGACCGGACTAGGGCGAGCGGGGAGCCGTTTTTT. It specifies CATSDRTRASGEPFF.

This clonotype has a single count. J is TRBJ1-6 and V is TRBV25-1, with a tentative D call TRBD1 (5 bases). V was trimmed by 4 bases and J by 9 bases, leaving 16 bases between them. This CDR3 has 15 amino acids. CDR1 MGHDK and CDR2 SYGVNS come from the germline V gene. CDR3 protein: CASSVGAGLGSPLHF. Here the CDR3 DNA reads TGTGCCAGCAGTGTTGGGGCAGGATTAGGTTCACCCCTCCACTTT.

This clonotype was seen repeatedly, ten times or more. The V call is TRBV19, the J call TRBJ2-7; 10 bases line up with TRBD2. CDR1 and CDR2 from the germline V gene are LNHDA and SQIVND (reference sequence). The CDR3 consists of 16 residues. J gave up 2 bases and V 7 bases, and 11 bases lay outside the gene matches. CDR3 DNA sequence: TGTGCCAGTATCACAAGCCGGACTAGCGGACCCTACGAGCAGTACTTC. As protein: CASITSRTSGPYEQYF. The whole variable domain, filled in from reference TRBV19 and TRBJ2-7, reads DGGITQSPKYLFRKEGQNVTLSCEQNLNHDAMYWYRQDPGQGLRLIYYSQIVNDFQKGDIAEGYSVSREKKESFPLTVTSAQKNPTAFYLCASITSRTSGPYEQYFGPGTRLTVT.

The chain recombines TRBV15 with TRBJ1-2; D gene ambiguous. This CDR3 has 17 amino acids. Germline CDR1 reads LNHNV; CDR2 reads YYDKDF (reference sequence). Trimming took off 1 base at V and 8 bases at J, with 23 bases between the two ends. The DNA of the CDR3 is TGTGCCACCAGCAGAGGTGCATCGCCGCCGGGAGGTAGAGGCTACACCTTC. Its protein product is CATSRGASPPGGRGYTF. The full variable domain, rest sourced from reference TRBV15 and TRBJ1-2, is DAMVIQNPRYQVTQFGKPVTLSCSQTLNHNVMYWYQQKSSQAPKLLFHYYDKDFNNEADTPDNFQSRRPNTSFCFLDIRSPGLGDTAMYLCATSRGASPPGGRGYTFGSGTRLTVV.

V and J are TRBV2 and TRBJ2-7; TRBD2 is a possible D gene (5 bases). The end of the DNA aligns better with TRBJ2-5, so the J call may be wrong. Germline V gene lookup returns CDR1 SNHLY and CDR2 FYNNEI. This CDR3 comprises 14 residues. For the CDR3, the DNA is TGTGCCAGCAGGGTACTAGAGTACGGGGAGACCCAGTACTTC. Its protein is CASRVLEYGETQYF.

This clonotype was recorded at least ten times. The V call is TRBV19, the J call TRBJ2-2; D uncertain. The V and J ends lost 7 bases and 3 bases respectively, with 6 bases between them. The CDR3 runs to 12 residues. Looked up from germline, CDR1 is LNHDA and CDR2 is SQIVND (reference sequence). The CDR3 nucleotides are TGTGCCAGTAAGGGTGACACCGGGGAGCTGTTTTTT. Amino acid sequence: CASKGDTGELFF.

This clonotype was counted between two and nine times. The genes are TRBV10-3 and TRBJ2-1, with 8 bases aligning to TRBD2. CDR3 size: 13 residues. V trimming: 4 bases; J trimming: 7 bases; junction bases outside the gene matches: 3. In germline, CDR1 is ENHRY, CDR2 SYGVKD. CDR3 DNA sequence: TGTGCCATCAGTGTCTTAGCGGGAAATGAGCAGTTCTTC. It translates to CAISVLAGNEQFF.

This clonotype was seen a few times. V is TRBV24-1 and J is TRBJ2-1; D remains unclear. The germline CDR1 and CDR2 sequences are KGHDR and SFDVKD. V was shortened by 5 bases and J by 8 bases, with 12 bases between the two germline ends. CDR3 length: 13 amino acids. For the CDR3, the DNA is TGTGCCACCAGTGTAAGCGCTTGGGATGAGCAGTTCTTC. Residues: CATSVSAWDEQFF.

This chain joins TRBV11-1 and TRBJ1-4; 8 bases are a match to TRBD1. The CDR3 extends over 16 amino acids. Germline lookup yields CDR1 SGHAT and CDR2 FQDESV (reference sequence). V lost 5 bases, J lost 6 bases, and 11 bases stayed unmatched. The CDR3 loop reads CASSLKILQGDEKLFF. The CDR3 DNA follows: TGTGCCAGCAGCCTTAAAATTCTACAGGGGGATGAAAAACTGTTTTTT. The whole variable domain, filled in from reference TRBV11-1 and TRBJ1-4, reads EAEVAQSPRYKITEKSQAVAFWCDPISGHATLYWYRQILGQGPELLVQFQDESVVDDSQLPKDRFSAERLKGVDSTLKIQPAELGDSAMYLCASSLKILQGDEKLFFGSGTQLSVL.

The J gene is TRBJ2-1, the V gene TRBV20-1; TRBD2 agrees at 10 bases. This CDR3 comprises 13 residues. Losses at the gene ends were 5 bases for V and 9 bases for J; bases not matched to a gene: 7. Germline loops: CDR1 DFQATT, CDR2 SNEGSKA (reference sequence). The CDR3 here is CSAPKAGGFEQFF. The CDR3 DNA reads TGCAGTGCTCCCAAAGCGGGAGGGTTTGAGCAGTTCTTC.